This passage covers 5 T cell receptor beta chains from one sample sequenced in a study of long-term antiretroviral therapy in people with HIV. At survey level, the immunoSEQ assay was run in its v3.0 version. Some clones are missing from TCRdb's copy, which holds only in-frame ones; the method was immunoSEQ multiplex PCR. This sample yields approximately 37,000 clones, of which around 83% are seen a single time; around 6.5% belongs to the top ten. The sequenced sample was unsorted PBMCs, obtained 1 year after starting antiretroviral therapy. The receptors here all came from a man aged 18 to 29 with HIV.

This rearrangement joins TRBV19 to TRBJ2-1, with TRBD2 as a possible D gene (6 bases). The CDR3 sequence is 13 residues long. The V gene lost 1 base and the J gene lost 9 bases, with 10 bases spanning the gap. Germline V gives CDR1 LNHDA, CDR2 SQIVND (reference sequence). The CDR3: CASSIAGVVEQFF. The CDR3 nucleotides read TGTGCCAGTAGTATAGCGGGAGTGGTTGAGCAGTTCTTC.

The J gene is TRBJ2-1, the V gene TRBV7-8; 7 bases map to TRBD2. With 0 bases clipped from V and 8 bases from J, the junction kept 13 bases outside the gene matches. CDR1 is SGHVS, CDR2 FQNEAQ, per germline. The CDR3 is made up of 17 amino acids. The CDR3 DNA reads as TGTGCCAGCAGCTTAGCGGCGTGGGGGAGGGAGGAAGATGAGCAGTTCTTC. It translates to CASSLAAWGREEDEQFF.

The chain links TRBV7-9 to TRBJ2-7; TRBD2 aligns across 9 bases. From germline, CDR1 is SEHNR and CDR2 FQNEAQ (reference sequence). V was pared by 4 bases and J by 7 bases, with 14 bases of the junction left unmatched. The CDR3 is made up of 16 amino acids. The chain's CDR3 is CASSSAGGGRAEEQYF. CDR3 nucleotides: TGTGCCAGCAGCTCGGCGGGGGGCGGGAGGGCCGAAGAGCAGTACTTC.

The chain recombines TRBV5-5 with TRBJ2-7; 9 bases agree with TRBD1. The CDR3 runs 15 residues. Trimming took 4 bases from V and 4 from J; bases not matched to a gene: 9. CDR1 and CDR2 from the germline V gene are SGHKS and YYEKEE (reference sequence). The CDR3 reads CASSLPRTGAYEQYF. The CDR3 DNA is TGTGCCAGCAGCCTCCCTAGGACAGGGGCGTACGAGCAGTACTTC.

V gene TRBV9 combines with J gene TRBJ2-4; either TRBD1 or TRBD2 may supply D (5 bases each). The CDR3 extends over 10 amino acids. CDR1 SGDLS and CDR2 YYNGEE come from the germline V gene. The V gene lost 7 bases and the J gene lost 6 bases, with 5 bases spanning the gap. The CDR3 reads CASGGNIQYF. In DNA form, the CDR3 reads TGTGCCAGCGGGGGAAACATTCAGTACTTC.